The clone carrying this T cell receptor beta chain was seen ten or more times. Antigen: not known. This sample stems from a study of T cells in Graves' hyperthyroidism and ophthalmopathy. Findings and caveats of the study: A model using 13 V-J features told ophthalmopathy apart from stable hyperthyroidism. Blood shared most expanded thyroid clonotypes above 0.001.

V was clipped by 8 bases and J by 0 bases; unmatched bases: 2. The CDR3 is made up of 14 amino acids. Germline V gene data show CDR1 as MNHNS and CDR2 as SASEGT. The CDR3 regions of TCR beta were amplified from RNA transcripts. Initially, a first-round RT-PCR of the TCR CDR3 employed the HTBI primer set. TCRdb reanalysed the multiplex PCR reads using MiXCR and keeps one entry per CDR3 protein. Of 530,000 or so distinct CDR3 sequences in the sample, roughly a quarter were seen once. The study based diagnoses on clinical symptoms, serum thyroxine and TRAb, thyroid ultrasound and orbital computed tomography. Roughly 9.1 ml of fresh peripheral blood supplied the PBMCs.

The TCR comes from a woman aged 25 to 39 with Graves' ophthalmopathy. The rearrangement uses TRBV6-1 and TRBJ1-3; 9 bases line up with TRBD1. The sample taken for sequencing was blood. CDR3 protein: CASRTGDSGNTIYF. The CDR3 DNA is TGTGCCAGCCGGACAGGGGACTCTGGAAACACCATATATTTT.